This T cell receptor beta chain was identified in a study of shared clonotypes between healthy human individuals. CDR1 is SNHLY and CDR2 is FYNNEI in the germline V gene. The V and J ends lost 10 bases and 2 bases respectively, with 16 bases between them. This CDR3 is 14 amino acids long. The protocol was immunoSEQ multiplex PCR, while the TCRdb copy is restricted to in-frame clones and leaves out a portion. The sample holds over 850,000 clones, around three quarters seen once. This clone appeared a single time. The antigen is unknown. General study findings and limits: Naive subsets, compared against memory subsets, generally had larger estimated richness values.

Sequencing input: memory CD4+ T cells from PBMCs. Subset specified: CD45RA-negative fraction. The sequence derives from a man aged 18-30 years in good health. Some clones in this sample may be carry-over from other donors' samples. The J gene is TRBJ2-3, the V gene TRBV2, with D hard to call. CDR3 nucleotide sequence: TGTGCCACCGATCCACAAGGGTCCACAGATACGCAGTATTTT. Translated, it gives CATDPQGSTDTQYF.